This T cell receptor beta chain appears in the sequencing data of a study of identical twins (dated by TCRdb to the mid-2010s). Concerning the study at large: TCR alpha and beta repertoires from monozygotic twins, unrelated adults of various ages and cord blood were deep-sequenced to test whether fetal clonotypes persist. Replicate twin experiments were performed at different times using different library preparation protocols to rule out contamination.

On the study overall, not on this receptor specifically: Excess twin sharing in beta out-of-frame sequences was weaker because fewer shared sequences lowered the signal-to-noise ratio. Compared with coincidental sharing between unrelated individuals, out-of-frame TCR alpha sequences shared between twins showed an excess of sequences with low generation probability. Zero-insertion analyses could be partly confounded by invariant T cells such as MAIT and iNKT, though diverse VJ usage argued against such confounding for most clonotypes. In monozygotic twins, recombination models systematically underestimated out-of-frame TCR alpha sharing, but the models matched the sharing seen between unrelated individuals. Because the same donors could not be followed over many years, the conclusions relied on cross-sectional statistical analysis. Abundant cord blood beta clonotypes had fewer insertions, young adult naive repertoires showed a similar but weaker trend, and memory repertoires showed no such trend.

In regard to this clonotype: The antigen it recognizes is unknown. Base qualities are not at hand, and no much larger clone is one base apart.

To prepare the library, 5' RACE was applied. Sequencing took place on an Illumina HiSeq 2000. Template switching added a universal primer binding site, and the final cDNA carried a unique molecular identifier that allowed TCR cDNA molecules to be counted accurately. Specific primers in the conserved constant-segment region were used to synthesize first-strand cDNA for the TCR alpha and beta chains. To control for contamination, each cDNA library was double barcoded with a SMART-Mk sample barcode plus Illumina barcodes. TruSeq adapter sequences along with Illumina sample barcodes were introduced in two successive PCR steps. Sequencing of the TCR alpha and beta cDNA libraries was done on the Illumina HiSeq platform using custom primers. On the authors' methods: Unique molecular identifiers were extracted from raw reads with MiGEC, and CDR3 positions were determined with MiXCR. For each individual, recombination models were inferred using an EM algorithm with the repgenHMM and IGoR tools. Shared clonotypes were analyzed with the tcR package in R, and sharing was normalized by the product of cloneset sizes. To study raw recombination free of thymic and clonal selection effects, out-of-frame nonproductive sequences were analyzed. Starting from the raw public reads, TCRdb applied fastp trimming at Q25, assembled clones with MiXCR and retained in-frame beta chains. Under each unique CDR3 protein, matching rows form one entry showing the most common genes and DNA. None of the V and J calls come from the authors' own analysis; TCRdb made them. In all, the sample holds some 250,000 distinct CDR3 sequences, and approximately 11% of those were seen once. The ten largest make up 4% to 5% of the sample.

Every donor in the study was a healthy Caucasian. Three pairs of female monozygotic twins, all aged 18 to 29 years, made up the twin cohort. Miltenyi CD45RO+ enrichment and human naive T-cell isolation kits were used to isolate memory (CD45RO+) and naive T cells from PBMC. Reading the germline V gene (reference sequence) gives CDR1 MNHEY and CDR2 SMNVEV. Relative to germline, V is 0 bases shorter and J is 4 bases shorter, with 19 bases between their ends. Including cysteine and phenylalanine, the CDR3 has 17 amino acids. Only CDR3 DNA is held: 51 bases, read in frame from base 1. These data were likewise used in another study, on yellow fever vaccine responses in identical twins. That second publication adds: The authors reported that the T cell response to vaccination in identical twins appeared partly convergent and partly personalized. In the study, vaccine-responding T cell clones were precisely tracked in identical twins.

Sequenced material: memory (CD45RO+) T cells sorted from blood. The sample's cell subset or site label is to be understood as: CD45RO+ enriched T cells. The source is a young woman in good health. The rearranged segments are TRBV27 and TRBJ2-7; TRBD2 could be the D gene, as 5 bases match. The CDR3 in this case is CASSLSGRGLLMYEQYF. The DNA is as follows: TGTGCCAGCAGTTTATCCGGGCGCGGGCTTTTGATGTACGAGCAGTACTTC.